This paragraph reports one TCR beta chain. The method was immunoSEQ multiplex PCR; TCRdb's version includes in-frame clones alone and lacks a portion of them. This table has approximately 8,200 clones, 23% appearing once. This record comes from a study of sequential checkpoint blockade in melanoma. The treatment is: randomized to nivolumab then ipilimumab (arm A) or the reverse (arm B). The CDR3 is 16 amino acids. The V and J ends lost 0 bases and 0 bases respectively, with 10 bases between them. CDR1 is SGDLS, CDR2 YYNGEE, per germline. Sample: tumor tissue (inferred from file names), taken from a patient given nivolumab and ipilimumab in sequence. The chain is built from TRBV9 and TRBJ2-4, with D possibly TRBD1 on 6 matching bases. This receptor was taken from a human donor with melanoma. The CDR3 DNA reads TGTGCCAGCAGCGTAGGCCGGACAGAAGCCAAAAACATTCAGTACTTC. It encodes CASSVGRTEAKNIQYF.